Following are 30 T cell receptor beta chains from one sample sequenced in a study of neurological immune-mediated disorders. From the 5' RACE reads, TCRdb called clonotypes with MiXCR, one entry per CDR3 protein. Among some 24,000 distinct CDR3 sequences listed, more than 6% were seen once. Sample: PBMCs. The receptors shown here come from a woman in her thirties or forties in good health.

This clonotype was detected ten times or more. V and J are TRBV4-3 and TRBJ1-2, with 9 bases matching TRBD1. This CDR3 contains 15 residues. The V gene end was trimmed by 1 base and the J gene end by 3 bases; junction bases not matched to a gene: 3. Germline CDR1 and CDR2: LGHNA and YSLEER. This CDR3 is CASSQGDRVHYGYTF. CDR3 in DNA: TGCGCCAGCAGCCAAGGGGACAGGGTACACTATGGCTACACCTTC.

At least ten counts were recorded for this clonotype. The V gene is TRBV7-9, the J gene TRBJ2-7; D possibly corresponds to TRBD1 (5 bases). CDR3 size: 15 residues. CDR1 SEHNR and CDR2 FQNEAQ come from the germline V gene (reference sequence). V shed 1 base and J shed 4 bases, with 14 bases lying between them. For the CDR3, the DNA is TGTGCCAGCAGCTTAGTTCCACAGGATCGGTACGAGCAGTACTTC. Protein sequence: CASSLVPQDRYEQYF.

This clonotype was recorded many times. The rearrangement links TRBV11-2 to TRBJ2-1; 8 bases map to TRBD2. Trimming took 3 bases from V and 5 from J; bases not matched to a gene: 0. In germline, CDR1 is SGHAT, CDR2 FQNNGV. This CDR3 is built from 13 residues. The DNA of the CDR3 is TGTGCCAGCAGCTTGGGACTAGACAATGAGCAGTTCTTC. It yields the protein CASSLGLDNEQFF.

This clonotype was seen at least ten times. This chain links TRBV20-1 with TRBJ2-2, with 7 bases matching TRBD1. The ends lost 6 bases at V and 2 bases at J; junction bases unmatched: 6. Germline values: CDR1 DFQATT, CDR2 SNEGSKA (reference sequence). The CDR3 is 14 residues long. DNA of the CDR3: TGCAGTGCATCGGGACAGCAAAACACCGGGGAGCTGTTTTTT. Translating it yields CSASGQQNTGELFF.

Ten or more counts support this clonotype. The V and J genes are TRBV10-3 and TRBJ2-7; 10 nucleotides agree with TRBD1. The CDR3 covers 15 residues. Germline CDR1 ENHRY, CDR2 SYGVKD. Unmatched junction bases numbered 5, after V lost 3 bases and J lost 3 bases. The CDR3: CAISDPGTGVYEQYF. The CDR3 DNA reads TGTGCCATCAGTGACCCCGGGACAGGGGTCTACGAGCAGTACTTC.

This clonotype was counted at least ten times. The chain employs TRBV20-1 and TRBJ2-1; 10 bases are a match to TRBD2. The CDR3 has 15 amino acids. The V and J ends lost 3 bases and 3 bases, in that order; junction bases with no gene match: 5. Per germline, CDR1 DFQATT and CDR2 SNEGSKA (reference sequence). CDR3 in amino acids: CSASPSGRVYNEQFF. Written as DNA, the CDR3 is TGCAGTGCTAGCCCTAGCGGGAGAGTCTACAATGAGCAGTTCTTC.

This clonotype was counted at least ten times. The chain links TRBV9 to TRBJ1-2, with D possibly being TRBD1 (6 bases). Germline values: CDR1 SGDLS, CDR2 YYNGEE. The CDR3 is 15 residues long. Trimming stripped 3 bases from V and 4 bases from J, with 16 bases between. The CDR3 loop reads CASSAWTDRTYGYTF. The CDR3 DNA follows: TGTGCCAGCAGCGCCTGGACGGACAGAACCTATGGCTACACCTTC.

There are many counts of this clonotype. V and J are TRBV14 and TRBJ1-2; D is unresolved. This CDR3 comprises 16 residues. Trimming cost V 0 bases and J 4 bases, with 15 bases left between them. Germline-derived CDR1 and CDR2 are SGHDN and FVKESK. CDR3 loop: CASSQDGVSPRYGYTF. In DNA, the CDR3 is TGTGCCAGCAGCCAAGATGGGGTGTCCCCTCGCTATGGCTACACCTTC.

CDR3 bases: TGCAGTGCTAGAGAGAGTAATCAGCCCCAGCATTTT. Translating gives CSARESNQPQHF. The V call is TRBV20-1, the J call TRBJ1-5; D remains ambiguous. Germline-derived CDR1 and CDR2 are DFQATT and SNEGSKA (reference sequence). CDR3 length: 12 amino acids. V shed 0 bases and J shed 4 bases, with 4 bases lying between them.

This clonotype was counted many times. The chain uses TRBV29-1 and TRBJ2-2, with D uncertain. The germline V and J ends were trimmed by 3 bases and 5 bases, with 16 bases remaining between them. Germline V gives CDR1 SQVTM, CDR2 ANQGSEA. The CDR3 is 15 amino acids. In DNA, the CDR3 is TGCAGCGTTGACTCAGAAAACTCTCGAACCGGGGAGCTGTTTTTT. Translated, it gives CSVDSENSRTGELFF.

This clonotype was detected many times. CDR3 in amino acids: CASSLDGGRAASEQFF. In DNA, the CDR3 is TGTGCCAGCAGCTTAGACGGCGGGAGGGCCGCGAGTGAGCAGTTCTTC. V and J are TRBV7-2 and TRBJ2-1, with 9 nucleotides matching TRBD2. The CDR3 spans 16 residues. V gave up 1 base and J gave up 9 bases; unmatched junction bases: 10. CDR1 SGHTA and CDR2 FQGNSA come from the germline V gene.

This clonotype was observed at least ten times. The chain joins TRBV14 to TRBJ2-2; D not certain. Between the trimmed V and J ends, which lost 0 bases and 6 bases, there was a span of 5 bases. CDR1 is SGHDN, CDR2 FVKESK, per germline. The CDR3 runs to 13 residues. CDR3 sequence reads: CASSQEFSGELFF. The CDR3 DNA reads as TGTGCCAGCAGCCAAGAATTCTCCGGGGAGCTGTTTTTT.

This clonotype came up many times. The chain recombines TRBV2 with TRBJ1-5, with 7 bases that match TRBD1. V trimming: 7 bases; J trimming: 9 bases; junction bases outside the gene matches: 15. The CDR3 totals 15 residues. Germline CDR1 and CDR2: SNHLY and FYNNEI. CDR3 protein: CASTADRTILRPQHF. The CDR3 region has the DNA TGTGCCAGCACCGCGGACAGGACCATCCTTCGGCCCCAGCATTTT.

This clonotype has a count of ten or more. CDR3 coding DNA: TGTGCCAGCAGCTTAGACGGGGGGCCGAATGAAAAACTGTTTTTT. It is translated as CASSLDGGPNEKLFF. The chain uses TRBV7-6 and TRBJ1-4; D may be TRBD1 (6 bases). CDR3 size: 15 residues. CDR1 and CDR2 from the germline V gene are SGHVS and FNYEAQ. Deletions cut 1 base from V and 5 bases from J, with 11 bases between.

In its sample, this clonotype was seen many times. The V and J genes are TRBV5-1 and TRBJ2-3; D is unresolved. The CDR3 is 14 amino acids. Trimming removed 0 bases from V and 1 base from J, with 6 bases in between. Germline CDR1 SGHRS, CDR2 YFSETQ. CDR3 DNA: TGCGCCAGCAGCTTGGGGGGTCGCACAGATACGCAGTATTTT. Translating it yields CASSLGGRTDTQYF.

Ten or more counts support this clonotype. The genes are TRBV20-1 and TRBJ2-1; D remains unclear. V lost 5 bases to trimming and J lost 7 bases, with 15 bases between them. The CDR3 spans 13 residues. The germline CDR1 and CDR2 sequences are DFQATT and SNEGSKA (reference sequence). The CDR3 loop reads CSAWDRFRNEQFF. CDR3 nucleotides: TGCAGTGCTTGGGATCGATTTCGAAATGAGCAGTTCTTC.

The J gene is TRBJ1-1, the V gene TRBV20-1; unclear D gene. Between the trimmed V and J ends, which lost 6 bases and 3 bases, there was a span of 11 bases. Germline CDR1 DFQATT, CDR2 SNEGSKA (reference sequence). The CDR3 runs to 12 residues. The CDR3 DNA sequence: TGCAGTGCCCTTCCCTCTGACACTGAAGCTTTCTTT. The encoded protein is CSALPSDTEAFF.

The table lists this clonotype with many counts. The chain has TRBV12-5 and TRBJ2-3; 11 bases agree with TRBD1. The ends lost 1 base at V and 5 bases at J; junction bases unmatched: 11. This CDR3 is 18 amino acids long. Germline values: CDR1 LGHNT, CDR2 FRNRAP. The CDR3, as DNA: TGTGCTAGTGGTTTGGAAATCTCCGGGACAGGGGGTCGAGATACGCAGTATTTT. Translation: CASGLEISGTGGRDTQYF.

This clonotype was seen many times. This rearrangement joins TRBV12-3 or TRBV12-4 to TRBJ1-2; D not resolved. V lost 0 bases and J lost 0, with 8 bases in between. This CDR3 has 15 amino acids. CDR3 in amino acids: CASSLAPTTNYGYTF. CDR3 sequence (DNA): TGTGCCAGCAGTTTAGCCCCGACAACTAACTATGGCTACACCTTC.

This clonotype was detected ten times or more. CDR3 sequence reads: CASSDTGGSYNEQFF. In DNA, the CDR3 is TGCGCCAGCAGCGATACAGGGGGTTCCTACAATGAGCAGTTCTTC. J is TRBJ2-1 and V is TRBV10-1; 8 bases are shared with TRBD1. J gave up 1 base and V 6 bases, and 5 bases lay outside the gene matches. This CDR3 has 15 amino acids. CDR1 WNHNN and CDR2 SYGVQD come from the germline V gene (reference sequence).

This clonotype came up many times. The rearrangement uses TRBV7-6 and TRBJ2-3; D is perhaps TRBD1 (6 bases). The V end was cut by 7 bases, the J end by 3 bases, with 14 bases between. Germline assignment: CDR1 SGHVS and CDR2 FNYEAQ. This CDR3 region has 14 residues. This chain's CDR3 is CASTPGTNTDTQYF. The CDR3 coding sequence is TGTGCCAGCACCCCCGGGACAAATACAGATACGCAGTATTTT.

By proportion, this clonotype is medium-sized (0.01 to 0.1%). The gene calls are TRBV6-2 or TRBV6-3 and TRBJ2-1; 9 nucleotides agree with TRBD2. From germline, CDR1 is MNHEY and CDR2 SVGEGT. CDR3 size: 15 residues. The trim removed 5 bases at V and 3 bases at J, leaving 5 bases unmatched. The CDR3, as DNA: TGTGCCAGCAGTATAGCGGGAGAAGGCTACAATGAGCAGTTCTTC. It encodes CASSIAGEGYNEQFF.

This clonotype was seen at least ten times. The rearrangement joins TRBV29-1 to TRBJ2-3; D remains ambiguous. The V gene lost 7 bases and the J gene lost 0 bases, with 14 bases spanning the gap. This CDR3 region has 14 residues. CDR1 is SQVTM and CDR2 is ANQGSEA in the germline V gene. The CDR3 protein is CSGVSYSSTDTQYF. DNA of the CDR3: TGCAGCGGAGTATCATATTCTAGCACAGATACGCAGTATTTT.

Many counts were recorded for this clonotype. The chain has TRBV24-1 and TRBJ2-7, with D possibly called TRBD1 or TRBD2 (5 bases each). The V gene lost 4 bases and the J gene lost 6 bases, with 18 bases spanning the gap. There are 15 residues in the CDR3. Germline V gene sequence: CDR1 KGHDR, CDR2 SFDVKD. The CDR3 DNA is TGTGCCACCAGTGACTCCAAGGGGATAGGGAGCGAGCAGTACTTC. Amino acids: CATSDSKGIGSEQYF.

This clonotype was observed many times. The genes are TRBV20-1 and TRBJ2-7; a weak D match, TRBD2 (6 bases). Germline V CDR1 and CDR2: DFQATT, SNEGSKA (reference sequence). Trimming shortened V by 0 bases and J by 4 bases, and 16 bases separated the two germline ends. The CDR3 runs 15 residues. CDR3 bases: TGCAGTGCTAGAGACTTCGGTGGAGGGATGTACGAGCAGTACTTC. Amino acid sequence: CSARDFGGGMYEQYF.

A remark on this clonotype: No conserved phenylalanine or tryptophan is present at the end of the CDR3, so a read error is the likely explanation. The J gene is TRBJ2-1, the V gene TRBV25-1; D unresolved. V gave up 5 bases and J gave up 8 bases, with 13 bases separating them. Per the germline V gene, CDR1 is MGHDK and CDR2 is SYGVNS. The CDR3 runs 13 residues. In nucleotides, the CDR3 is TGTGCCAGCAGTCTCCCGGAAGTGGATGAGCAGTTCATC. Protein sequence: CASSLPEVDEQFI.

This clonotype has at least ten counts. The rearrangement links TRBV7-9 to TRBJ2-7, with D possibly being TRBD1 or TRBD2 (6 bases each). The germline gives CDR1 SEHNR, CDR2 FQNEAQ (reference sequence). Deletions cut 3 bases from V and 1 base from J, with 16 bases between. CDR3 length equals 16 residues. CDR3 in DNA: TGTGCCAGCAGCTTGGCCAGAGGGGGGCTATCCTACGAGCAGTACTTC. As protein: CASSLARGGLSYEQYF.

This clonotype came up many times. The chain combines TRBV6-1 with TRBJ2-3; D might be TRBD1 (7 bases). The CDR3 covers 14 residues. Trimming took off 8 bases at V and 2 bases at J, with 14 bases between the two ends. The germline V gene encodes CDR1 MNHNS and CDR2 SASEGT. This CDR3 is CASVTGEATDTQYF. CDR3 DNA sequence: TGTGCCAGCGTCACAGGGGAGGCCACAGATACGCAGTATTTT.

This clonotype was counted ten times or more. The rearrangement links TRBV29-1 to TRBJ2-1; possibly TRBD2 for D (6 bases). The CDR3 contains 14 residues. Trimming removed 0 bases from V and 5 bases from J, with 11 bases in between. Germline values: CDR1 SQVTM, CDR2 ANQGSEA. The DNA for the CDR3 is TGCAGCGTTGAAGAGTTAGCGGTAGACAATGAGCAGTTCTTC. Translation: CSVEELAVDNEQFF.

V is TRBV5-1 and J is TRBJ2-7, with D perhaps matching TRBD1 or TRBD2 (5 bases each). CDR1 is SGHRS, CDR2 YFSETQ, per germline. Trimming removed 4 bases from V and 9 bases from J, with 14 bases in between. CDR3 length: 12 amino acids. CDR3: CASSIRDGMQYF. In DNA form, the CDR3 reads TGCGCCAGCAGCATTCGGGACGGAATGCAGTACTTC.